The 30 T cell receptor beta chains in this list originate from one sample, sequenced in a study of T cells after yellow fever vaccination. MiXCR was run by TCRdb on the 5' RACE reads, yielding one entry per CDR3 protein. Among nearly 550,000 distinct CDR3 sequences, roughly a fifth were seen once, and the ten largest hold roughly an eighth. The sample consisted of PBMCs, taken 15 days after the yellow fever booster vaccination. The receptors derive from a man under 40 who received the YFV17D yellow fever vaccine.

Only a few counts were recorded for this clonotype. The rearrangement joins TRBV5-1 to TRBJ2-2; D gene ambiguous. Trimming left V 0 bases short and J 5 bases short, with 14 bases between. The CDR3 runs to 16 residues. CDR1 and CDR2 from the germline V gene are SGHRS and YFSETQ. The CDR3 sequence is CASSLVAGPRTGELFF. The DNA of the CDR3 is TGCGCCAGCAGCTTGGTGGCAGGTCCTAGGACCGGGGAGCTGTTTTTT.

This chain connects TRBV20-1 to TRBJ2-5; 8 bases match TRBD1. Losses at the gene ends were 8 bases for V and 6 bases for J; bases not matched to a gene: 8. The germline V gene has CDR1 DFQATT and CDR2 SNEGSKA (reference sequence). CDR3 length: 12 residues. The CDR3 DNA reads as TGCAGTTTCACCGGGACAGGACAGACCCAGTACTTC. The encoded protein is CSFTGTGQTQYF.

This clonotype was recorded a few times. The chain carries TRBV10-3 and TRBJ2-2; 9 nucleotides match TRBD2. This CDR3 contains 17 residues. Germline CDR1 and CDR2: ENHRY and SYGVKD. The V gene end was trimmed by 0 bases and the J gene end by 6 bases; junction bases not matched to a gene: 8. CDR3 sequence reads: CAISESIIAGVAGELFF. The CDR3 DNA reads as TGTGCCATCAGTGAGTCGATTATAGCGGGAGTGGCCGGGGAGCTGTTTTTT.

This sequence joins TRBV7-6 and TRBJ2-4; 12 bases are a match to TRBD2. Germline CDR1 is SGHVS and CDR2 is FNYEAQ. Trimming took 5 bases from V and 6 from J; bases not matched to a gene: 2. This CDR3 region has 14 residues. The CDR3 coding sequence is TGTGCCAGCAGCCTGACTAGCGGGAGAAACATTCAGTACTTC. It yields the protein CASSLTSGRNIQYF.

This clonotype appeared a few times. The J gene is TRBJ2-1, the V gene TRBV20-1, with 12 positions matching TRBD2. Germline assignment: CDR1 DFQATT and CDR2 SNEGSKA (reference sequence). This CDR3 has 19 residues. Losses at the gene ends were 1 base for V and 0 bases for J; bases not matched to a gene: 10. The CDR3 here is CSARVGLAGITNSYNEQFF. As DNA, the CDR3 is TGCAGTGCTAGAGTCGGACTAGCGGGAATCACAAACTCCTACAATGAGCAGTTCTTC.

In its sample, this clonotype was seen a few times. The chain couples TRBV6-1 to TRBJ2-1; the D gene is possibly TRBD2 (6 bases). V shed 5 bases and J shed 5 bases, with 19 bases lying between them. Germline lookup yields CDR1 MNHNS and CDR2 SASEGT. The CDR3 has 16 amino acids. The CDR3 loop is CASSQTRRRVHNEQFF. CDR3 DNA sequence: TGTGCCAGCAGTCAAACACGTAGGAGGGTCCACAATGAGCAGTTCTTC.

This clonotype has just one count. This chain's CDR3 is CASSLLASGRGEQFF. The CDR3 DNA reads as TGTGCCAGCAGTTTATTGGCTAGCGGGAGAGGTGAGCAGTTCTTC. The gene calls are TRBV12-3 or TRBV12-4 and TRBJ2-1, with 10 bases aligning to TRBD2. This CDR3 is built from 15 residues. Trimming cost V 2 bases and J 9 bases; bases outside gene matches: 7.

This clonotype was seen at least ten times. The V gene is TRBV28, the J gene TRBJ2-4; D gene unclear. Trimming took off 3 bases at V and 0 bases at J, with 9 bases between the two ends. This CDR3 contains 15 residues. Per the germline V gene, CDR1 is MDHEN and CDR2 is SYDVKM. The CDR3 spells CASSLGGTAKNIQYF. The CDR3 region has the DNA TGTGCCAGCAGTTTGGGCGGTACAGCCAAAAACATTCAGTACTTC. Using reference TRBV28 and TRBJ2-4 for the parts outside the CDR3, the full variable domain is DVKVTQSSRYLVKRTGEKVFLECVQDMDHENMFWYRQDPGLGLRLIYFSYDVKMKEKGDIPEGYSVSREKKERFSLILESASTNQTSMYLCASSLGGTAKNIQYFGAGTRLSVL.

This clonotype was counted a few times. At one boundary the junction diverges from the germline segment, which might be a read error. V usage is TRBV7-7 and J usage is TRBJ2-5; D uncertain. The CDR3 extends over 14 amino acids. Per the germline V gene, CDR1 is SSHAT and CDR2 is FNYEAQ (reference sequence). The CDR3 sequence is CASSSRMGQETQYF. The CDR3 DNA is TGTGCTAGCAGCTCCAGGATGGGGCAAGAGACCCAGTACTTC.

CDR3 residues: CASSWNTGGMSSYEQYF. DNA for the CDR3: TGCGCCAGCAGCTGGAACACGGGGGGAATGAGCTCCTACGAGCAGTACTTC. V is TRBV5-1 and J is TRBJ2-7, with 7 bases that match TRBD2. Germline V gene data show CDR1 as SGHRS and CDR2 as YFSETQ. V was clipped by 3 bases and J by 0 bases; unmatched bases: 12. CDR3 size: 17 residues. Combining the CDR3 with reference TRBV5-1 and TRBJ2-7 gives the whole variable domain KAGVTQTPRYLIKTRGQQVTLSCSPISGHRSVSWYQQTPGQGLQFLFEYFSETQRNKGNFPGRFSGRQFSNSRSEMNVSTLELGDSALYLCASSWNTGGMSSYEQYFGPGTRLTVT.

This clonotype has a handful of counts. This chain connects TRBV20-1 to TRBJ2-4; D possibly uses TRBD1 or TRBD2 (5 bases each). Trimming removed 2 bases at V and 6 bases at J, with 14 bases between. The germline V gene has CDR1 DFQATT and CDR2 SNEGSKA (reference sequence). The CDR3 is 14 amino acids. The CDR3: CSARSGHASNIQYF. CDR3 DNA sequence: TGCAGTGCTAGAAGCGGACACGCCTCAAACATTCAGTACTTC.

This clonotype was observed a handful of times. The chain recombines TRBV6-5 with TRBJ2-4; D is perhaps TRBD1 or TRBD2 (6 bases each). Germline lookup yields CDR1 MNHEY and CDR2 SVGAGI. Trimming removed 2 bases at V and 0 bases at J, with 14 bases between. This CDR3 has 17 amino acids. CDR3 in amino acids: CASSYGGHGVAKNIQYF. In DNA form, the CDR3 reads TGTGCCAGCAGTTACGGGGGGCATGGGGTAGCCAAAAACATTCAGTACTTC.

This clonotype showed up just a few times. The rearrangement uses TRBV11-2 and TRBJ2-7; TRBD1 agrees at 8 bases. The germline V gene encodes CDR1 SGHAT and CDR2 FQNNGV. J lost 0 bases, V lost 5 bases, and 6 bases had no gene match. This CDR3 region has 15 residues. In DNA form, the CDR3 reads TGTGCCAGCAGCGTACAGGGGGACCTCTCCTACGAGCAGTACTTC. Encoded protein: CASSVQGDLSYEQYF.

This clonotype came up a few times. This chain joins TRBV12-3 or TRBV12-4 and TRBJ2-7; D possibly corresponds to TRBD1 (6 bases). The CDR3 length is 16 residues. V lost 3 bases and J 2 bases, leaving 17 bases between the germline ends. CDR3 protein: CASSFGGIRTAYEQYF. Written as DNA, the CDR3 is TGTGCCAGCAGTTTTGGGGGCATACGCACGGCCTACGAGCAGTACTTC.

The chain joins TRBV11-1 to TRBJ2-7; D is possibly TRBD2 (5 bases). Germline values: CDR1 SGHAT, CDR2 FQDESV (reference sequence). The CDR3 runs 13 residues. V was clipped by 4 bases and J by 7 bases, with 14 bases between them. CDR3 loop: CASSSGWSGEQYF. CDR3 DNA: TGTGCCAGCAGCTCTGGATGGTCGGGGGAGCAGTACTTC.

The CDR3 DNA follows: TGTGCCAGCAGCCCCCGTGGGCCACCAATGGAGACCCAGTACTTC. Translated: CASSPRGPPMETQYF. This chain connects TRBV9 to TRBJ2-5; no clear D. V dropped 4 bases and J dropped 5 bases, with 18 bases sitting between them. From germline, CDR1 is SGDLS and CDR2 YYNGEE. The CDR3 extends over 15 amino acids.

The chain has TRBV6-1 and TRBJ2-5; TRBD2 aligns across 16 bases. With V trimmed by 6 bases and J by 3 bases, 4 bases remained unmatched. Germline CDR1 MNHNS, CDR2 SASEGT. CDR3 length: 16 amino acids. For the CDR3, the DNA is TGTGCCAGCAGGCCAGGGACTAGCGGGAGGGAAGAGACCCAGTACTTC. Amino acid sequence: CASRPGTSGREETQYF.

This clonotype showed up just a few times. CDR3 sequence (DNA): TGTGCCAGCAGCTTTCGGACTAGCCATGAGCAGTTCTTC. Protein: CASSFRTSHEQFF. This chain uses TRBV7-2 with TRBJ2-1; 8 bases are shared with TRBD2. V was clipped by 3 bases and J by 8 bases; unmatched bases: 3. The CDR3 consists of 13 residues. Germline values: CDR1 SGHTA, CDR2 FQGNSA.

This clonotype was counted only a few times. V gene TRBV13 combines with J gene TRBJ2-7; 7 bases fit TRBD1. The junction had 7 bases not matched to a gene; V was cut back by 5 bases and J by 3 bases. The CDR3 spans 14 residues. In germline, CDR1 is PRHDT, CDR2 FYEKMQ (reference sequence). The CDR3, as DNA: TGTGCCAGCAGCCGACAGGGTGGGTTCTACGAGCAGTACTTC. It codes for CASSRQGGFYEQYF.

This clonotype was seen a few times. This chain joins TRBV5-6 and TRBJ2-2; D call uncertain. Between the trimmed V and J ends, which lost 4 bases and 5 bases, there was a span of 9 bases. This CDR3 spans 13 amino acids. Germline values: CDR1 SGHDT, CDR2 YYEEEE. The CDR3 nucleotides read TGTGCCAGCAGCGATGGATCGACCGGGGAGCTGTTTTTT. Its translation is CASSDGSTGELFF.

The chain joins TRBV18 to TRBJ2-2; the match to TRBD2 covers 8 bases. Germline trimming cut 0 bases from V and 2 bases from J; bases unmatched to any gene: 2. In germline, CDR1 is KGHSH, CDR2 LQKENI. The length of the CDR3 is 16 residues. The chain's CDR3 is CASSPPSGTNTGELFF. In nucleotides, the CDR3 is TGTGCCAGCTCACCACCTAGCGGGACCAACACCGGGGAGCTGTTTTTT.

This clonotype has a handful of counts. This chain links TRBV5-1 with TRBJ1-4; D is unresolved. V was shortened by 9 bases and J by 8 bases, with 17 bases between the two germline ends. Germline V lookup: CDR1 SGHRS, CDR2 YFSETQ. The CDR3 covers 13 residues. This CDR3 reads CATRTDPMEKLFF. The CDR3 region has the DNA TGCGCCACCCGGACGGACCCTATGGAAAAACTGTTTTTT.

This clonotype has a handful of counts. The chain uses TRBV3-1 and TRBJ2-3, with 8 bases aligning to TRBD1. Looked up from germline, CDR1 is LGHDT and CDR2 is YNNKEL (reference sequence). V shed 2 bases and J 0 bases; nucleotides not matched to a gene: 10. The CDR3 is 18 amino acids. This CDR3 is CASSQWLGTGLSTDTQYF. Written as DNA, the CDR3 is TGTGCCAGCAGCCAATGGCTTGGGACAGGACTTAGCACAGATACGCAGTATTTT.

This clonotype was counted at least ten times. V usage is TRBV11-2 and J usage is TRBJ2-7; D not certain. The V gene lost 3 bases and the J gene lost 5 bases, with 8 bases spanning the gap. CDR3 size: 12 residues. Germline loops: CDR1 SGHAT, CDR2 FQNNGV. DNA for the CDR3: TGTGCCAGCAGCTTGATGCTCGACGAGCAGTACTTC. Translating gives CASSLMLDEQYF.

This clonotype has more than one count but fewer than ten. V gene TRBV5-1 combines with J gene TRBJ2-3; weak D call: TRBD1 (5 bases). This CDR3 has 13 residues. V lost 5 bases and J lost 4, with 11 bases in between. The germline gives CDR1 SGHRS, CDR2 YFSETQ. The CDR3 nucleotides read TGCGCCAGCAGGACCGACAGTGCAGATACGCAGTATTTT. Protein product: CASRTDSADTQYF.

This clonotype appeared a few times. The V and J genes are TRBV21-1 and TRBJ2-3; the table's D call, TRBD1, has no DNA check behind it. TRBV21-1 is annotated as a pseudogene. The CDR3 runs to 19 residues. The CDR3 DNA reads as TGTGCCAGCAGCACATACGGTCCCGGGAATCGACAAGGTGTAGATACGCAGTATTTT. Amino acid sequence: CASSTYGPGNRQGVDTQYF.

The rearrangement joins TRBV19 to TRBJ1-1; D might be TRBD1 (5 bases). Germline CDR1 is LNHDA and CDR2 is SQIVND (reference sequence). V gave up 5 bases and J gave up 0 bases, with 13 bases separating them. The CDR3 consists of 15 residues. The CDR3 DNA reads TGTGCCAGTAGTTCCGGGGGAATTATGAACACTGAAGCTTTCTTT. Its protein product is CASSSGGIMNTEAFF.

This clonotype was observed a handful of times. This chain links TRBV12-3 or TRBV12-4 with TRBJ2-6; D unclear. This CDR3 has 13 amino acids. Trimming pared 8 bases from V and 0 bases from J, leaving 5 bases between. As DNA, the CDR3 is TGTGCCAGCGTTCCCTCTGGGGCCAACGTCCTGACTTTC. Protein product: CASVPSGANVLTF.

In its sample, this clonotype was seen a few times. The chain is built from TRBV20-1 and TRBJ2-5; maybe TRBD2 (6 bases). Germline CDR1 reads DFQATT; CDR2 reads SNEGSKA (reference sequence). CDR3 length: 17 residues. Trimming cost V 1 base and J 7 bases, with 25 bases left between them. In nucleotides, the CDR3 is TGCAGTGCTAGAGTCTTGATTGGGGGGAGAGTTGAGGGGACCCAGTACTTC. It yields the protein CSARVLIGGRVEGTQYF.

The rearrangement uses TRBV11-3 and TRBJ2-2, with 10 bases fitting TRBD2. In germline, CDR1 is SGHNT, CDR2 YENEEA. The CDR3 runs to 17 residues. V dropped 5 bases and J dropped 5; count of bases not matched to a gene: 11. The CDR3 coding sequence is TGTGCCAGCAGCCTTGGTAGCGGGAGGATAAAGACCGGGGAGCTGTTTTTT. It is translated as CASSLGSGRIKTGELFF.